This T cell receptor (beta chain) is from a study of metastatic and nonmetastatic thyroid tumors. Background on the study: For malignant and benign thyroid patients, tumor or nodule tissue and blood were the sources whose repertoires were compared.

No treatment of any kind had been given to any patient before thyroid surgery. Overall study findings and caveats: Significantly higher TCR beta diversity was reportedly seen in malignant thyroid tumors than benign nodules, in blood and tumor.

As processed by the authors: Across clinicopathological groups, CDR3 differences served as the basis for building a distant-metastasis classifier for papillary thyroid cancer. With MiXCR, TCRdb called clones anew from the PCR reads. TCRdb, not the authors, supplied the V and J calls. The data show about 13,000 clones, with approximately 30% seen just once and over 10% held by the top ten. V was cut by 0 bases and J by 4 bases, with 11 bases left in between. The CDR3 extends over 14 amino acids. Germline lookup yields CDR1 SGDLS and CDR2 YYNGEE. With regard to this clone: What it binds is not known.

The rearrangement links TRBV9 to TRBJ2-7; TRBD2 might be the D (6 bases). The clonotype comes from a male donor with papillary thyroid cancer or a benign thyroid nodule (not recorded which). Some clones in this sample may be carry-over from other donors' samples. Sequenced material: tumor tissue. The CDR3 spells CASSVAGGGYEQYF. Here the CDR3 DNA reads TGTGCCAGCAGCGTAGCAGGTGGAGGGTACGAGCAGTACTTC.